This T cell receptor beta chain originates from a study of blood T cell repertoires in COVID-19. Some clones are missing from TCRdb's copy, which holds only in-frame ones; the method was immunoSEQ multiplex PCR. Of about 210,000 clones listed, 70% to 85% are singletons. Germline loops: CDR1 MNHEY, CDR2 SVGEGT. J lost 3 bases, V lost 0 bases, and 4 bases had no gene match. This CDR3 comprises 15 residues. Sequenced material: peripheral blood. The chain couples TRBV6-2 or TRBV6-3 to TRBJ1-1; 7 bases agree with TRBD1. This TCR was recovered from a middle-aged man who had recovered from COVID-19. Here the CDR3 DNA reads TGTGCCAGCAGTTACTCGGACAGGAGGGACACTGAAGCTTTCTTT. Amino acid sequence: CASSYSDRRDTEAFF.